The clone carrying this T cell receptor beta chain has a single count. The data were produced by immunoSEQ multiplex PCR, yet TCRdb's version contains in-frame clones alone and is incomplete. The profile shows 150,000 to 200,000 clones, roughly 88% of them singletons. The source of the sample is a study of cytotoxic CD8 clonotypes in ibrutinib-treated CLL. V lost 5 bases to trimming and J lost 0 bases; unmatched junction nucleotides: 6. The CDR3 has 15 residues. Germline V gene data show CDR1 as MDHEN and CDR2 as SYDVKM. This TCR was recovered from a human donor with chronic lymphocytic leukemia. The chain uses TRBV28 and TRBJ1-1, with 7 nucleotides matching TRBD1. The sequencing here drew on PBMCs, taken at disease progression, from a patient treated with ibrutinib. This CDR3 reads CASSPGQALNTEAFF. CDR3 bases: TGTGCCAGCAGTCCTGGACAGGCGCTGAACACTGAAGCTTTCTTT.